Given below is one TCR beta chain in context. There is no known antigen for this receptor. The input lacks base qualities; no much larger clone sits a single base away. The CDR3, cysteine through phenylalanine, is 12 amino acids long. The CDR3 DNA has 36 bases and is translated from base 1. V lost 6 bases and J lost 5 bases; the stretch between them is 8 bases long. Per the germline V gene, SGHTA is the CDR1 and FQGNSA is the CDR2. TCRbeta chain sequencing was performed with the immunoSEQ platform. The study's processing was this. Pooled Treg repertoires yielded around 56,000 distinct TCRbeta sequences from patients and around 9.6x10^4 from healthy donors. Treg TCRbeta sequences shared by two or more individuals were defined as public, and these public Treg TCRbeta sequences were subsequently searched for in Tconv repertoires. Group differences were tested with Mann-Whitney U tests and Bonferroni-Dunn correction in GraphPad Prism 7.03. As stored in TCRdb, this immuneACCESS dataset retains in-frame rearrangements with V and J assigned. A fraction of the clones does not appear; measured against another copy, unresolved V genes explain less than half of the discrepancy, and the remainder lacks a known reason. From that table come the V and J calls and clone size; the DNA was used to work out D and trimming. The sample includes 20,000 to 25,000 clones, with about 95% observed a single time. Of the sample, 1.5% to 2.5% is held by the ten largest clones.

CD4+CD25hiCD127low/negative cells were sorted as the regulatory T cell population. APECED syndrome was present in the AIRE-deficient patients. A FACSAria flow cytometer was used to sort the Tconv and Treg cells intended for TCRbeta sequencing. Sorted cells were collected into 5-ml round-bottom polystyrene tubes, and dry cell pellets were frozen at -80°C before sequencing. This record comes from a study of B cell selection in AIRE deficiency (dated by TCRdb to about 2019). Looking at the study overall: TCRbeta repertoires of sorted blood CD4+ conventional T cells and regulatory T cells were compared between AIRE-deficient patients and healthy controls. The TCR-sequenced cohort comprised roughly five AIRE-deficient APECED patients and roughly five healthy control donors. General findings and caveats noted by the study authors: Only TCRbeta chains were sequenced; roughly 37% of shared healthy-donor Treg sequences also occurred in healthy Tconv, possibly because of differing TCRalpha chains. Shorter CDR3s were found in shared Treg sequences, reflecting a bias toward rearrangements containing few non-templated nucleotide insertions. Of 3,000 to 4,500 shared Treg TCRbeta sequences, under 40% were shared only among healthy donors and over 8% only among patients, suggesting less efficient Treg selection without AIRE. In AIRE-deficient patients, Tconv and Treg cells had TCRBV gene usage, CDR3 length and TCR diversity comparable to those in healthy donors. Roughly a third of the Treg TCRbeta sequences shared among healthy donors turned up in patient Tconv cells, suggesting that Treg-biased clones are diverted into the Tconv compartment.

The chain was built from TRBV7-2 and TRBJ2-1, with the D gene not confidently named. This TCR was recovered from a human donor with AIRE deficiency. Sample: Tregs sorted from PBMCs. The DNA sequence is TGTGCCAGCAGAAATGAAAACAATGAGCAGTTCTTC. This encodes CASRNENNEQFF.